The present entry profiles one T cell receptor (beta chain) with its context. The antigen is unknown. The split of CD4+ cells yielded CD45RA+ naive and CD45RA-negative memory subsets. The germline CDR1 and CDR2 sequences are SGHTA and FQGNSA. The length of the CDR3 is 15 residues. J lost 5 bases, V lost 5 bases, and 10 bases had no gene match. This table comes from immunoSEQ multiplex PCR, and its TCRdb copy is limited to in-frame clones, with some not included. The data show 900,000 to 1,200,000 clones, around 82% seen once. This specimen belongs to a study of shared clonotypes between healthy human individuals. Study-wide results and caveats: Naive CD4 clonotypes were shared across a few donors at around 5%.

Sequencing was performed on memory CD4+ T cells from PBMCs. Subset of the sample: CD45RA-negative fraction. The receptor was derived from a man aged 18-30 years in good health. Some clones in this sample may be carry-over from other donors' samples. The chain employs TRBV7-2 and TRBJ2-3, with TRBD2 identical over 7 bases. Written as DNA, the CDR3 is TGTGCCAGCAGCCCCCTGGGGGGGTTTAGAGATACGCAGTATTTT. Translating gives CASSPLGGFRDTQYF.